These T cell receptor beta chains were read from a single sample in a study of blood T cell repertoires in COVID-19. The table came from immunoSEQ multiplex PCR; TCRdb's copy has only in-frame clones and leaves some out. The sample lists some 220,000 clones, 83% occurring once. Sequenced material: peripheral blood. These TCRs come from a woman aged 25 to 39 with COVID-19, enrolled during active disease. CDR3s include the opening cysteine and the closing phenylalanine or tryptophan. The order of the fields is D gene, V gene, clone size, J gene, CDR3 DNA, CDR3 protein. A D gene is named only where the DNA matches it firmly. Size tells how often a clone was seen (once, few, many) or the class of an expanded clone, and some rows leave it out.

-	TRBV2	-	TRBJ2-1	TGTGCCAATACGGGGGTTTCCTACAATGAGCAGTTCTTC	CANTGVSYNEQFF
TRBD1	TRBV30	-	TRBJ1-6	TGTGCCTGGAGTGTACAGGGGGGTAATTCACCCCTCCACTTT	CAWSVQGGNSPLHF
TRBD2	TRBV2	-	TRBJ2-2	TGTGCCAGCACGGAAAGGGAGGGCAGGAACACCGGGGAGCTGTTTTTT	CASTEREGRNTGELFF
TRBD2	TRBV5-1	-	TRBJ2-3	TGCGCCAGCAGCTTGAGTCTAGCGGGCCCCACAGATACGCAGTATTTT	CASSLSLAGPTDTQYF
TRBD1	TRBV5-5	few	TRBJ1-3	TGTGCCAGCAGCTTGACTGGGACAGTCTCTGGAAACACCATATATTTT	CASSLTGTVSGNTIYF
TRBD2	TRBV19	-	TRBJ2-3	TGTGCCAGTAGTATATCGGGACTAGCGGGGAACACAGATACGCAGTATTTT	CASSISGLAGNTDTQYF
-	TRBV10-3	-	TRBJ1-6	TGTGCCATCAGTGGACACTATAATTCACCCCTCCACTTT	CAISGHYNSPLHF
TRBD2	TRBV9	-	TRBJ2-2	TGTGCCAGCAGCGTAGTTGACGGGGGGGCTAACACCGGGGAGCTGTTTTTT	CASSVVDGGANTGELFF
TRBD2	TRBV7-2	-	TRBJ2-6	TGTGCCAGCAGCTTCTCACCGGGACTAGCACGAAACGGGGCCAACGTCCTGACTTTC	CASSFSPGLARNGANVLTF
TRBD2	TRBV28	-	TRBJ2-2	TGTGCCAGCAGTTCGCACGTCGGGGGGGCCGGGGAGCTGTTTTTT	CASSSHVGGAGELFF
TRBD1	TRBV6-6	-	TRBJ2-3	TGTGCCAGCAACGTGGACAGGTTACCTACAGATACGCAGTATTTT	CASNVDRLPTDTQYF
TRBD2	TRBV6-2/TRBV6-3	-	TRBJ2-3	TGTGCCAGCAGTCTCCAAGCGGGAGGCGCCACGCAGTATTTT	CASSLQAGGATQYF
-	TRBV5-4	-	TRBJ2-2	TGTGCCAGCAGCTTGGGACAGAGGATCGGGGAGCTGTTTTTT	CASSLGQRIGELFF
TRBD1	TRBV30	-	TRBJ2-1	TGTGCCTGGAGCAGGGGGCCGTACAGCTCCTACAATGAGCAGTTCTTC	CAWSRGPYSSYNEQFF
-	TRBV5-6	once	TRBJ2-7	TGTGCCAGCAGCTTGAACGGCAGGGCCTACGAGCAGTACTTC	CASSLNGRAYEQYF
TRBD2	TRBV9	-	TRBJ2-5	TGTGCCAGCAGCGCCGGACTAGCGGGTCGAGAGACCCAGTACTTC	CASSAGLAGRETQYF
-	TRBV6-1	-	TRBJ2-7	TGTGCCAGCAGTGAAGGTGGGGCTAGAACCTACGAGCAGTACTTC	CASSEGGARTYEQYF
-	TRBV13	-	TRBJ1-3	TGTGCCAGCAGCGAGACGGGGGGAGCCTCTGGAAACACCATATATTTT	CASSETGGASGNTIYF
-	TRBV5-1	-	TRBJ1-4	TGCGCCAGCAGCTTGTTTAGCCGAACTAATGAAAAACTGTTTTTT	CASSLFSRTNEKLFF
-	TRBV7-9	-	TRBJ2-1	TGTGCCAGCAGCATTAGCGAGAGCTCCTACAATGAGCAGTTCTTC	CASSISESSYNEQFF
-	TRBV7-2	-	TRBJ1-6	TGTGCCAGCAGCTTTACAGGGACGTCGGATTCACCCCTCCACTTT	CASSFTGTSDSPLHF
-	TRBV10-3	-	TRBJ1-3	TGTGCCATCCAGGATGGGGGGTCTGGAAACACCATATATTTT	CAIQDGGSGNTIYF
-	TRBV30	once	TRBJ2-5	TGTGCCTGGACCCTCGTAGGGGCTCCAGAGACCCAGTACTTC	CAWTLVGAPETQYF
TRBD1	TRBV11-3	-	TRBJ2-7	TGTGCCAGCAGCCCGGGACAGGGGGCCGTTGAGCAGTACTTC	CASSPGQGAVEQYF
TRBD2	TRBV29-1	-	TRBJ2-5	TGCAGCGTTGGTGATAGCGGGGGGGGCCTCCAAGAGACCCAGTACTTC	CSVGDSGGGLQETQYF
TRBD2	TRBV27	once	TRBJ2-7	TGTGCCAGCAGTTTATCCCCGGGACTAGCGGGAAAAAACGAGCAGTACTTC	CASSLSPGLAGKNEQYF
TRBD2	TRBV27	-	TRBJ2-3	TGTGCCAGCAGTCGAAGTAGCGGGGAGTTTACAGATACGCAGTATTTT	CASSRSSGEFTDTQYF
-	TRBV7-8	-	TRBJ1-5	TGTGCCAGCAGCTTAGCGATAGGGGATCAGCCCCAGCATTTT	CASSLAIGDQPQHF
-	TRBV19	few	TRBJ2-7	TGTGCCAGTAGTCCTTCCGGGGGGCTCGGCTACGAGCAGTACTTC	CASSPSGGLGYEQYF
-	TRBV7-2	-	TRBJ2-5	TGTGCCAGCAGCCGGACAGAAGAGACCCAGTACTTC	CASSRTEETQYF
TRBD2	TRBV7-2	-	TRBJ2-7	TGTGCCAGCACCTCTTCGTTCGGGAGGGCCTTGAGTGAGCAGTACTTC	CASTSSFGRALSEQYF